The table lists the clone carrying this T cell receptor beta chain with a few counts. Its antigen is undetermined. Per germline, CDR1 MNHEY and CDR2 SVGAGI. The CDR3 sequence is 16 residues long. The junction had 14 bases not matched to a gene; V was cut back by 5 bases and J by 8 bases. Within the library, unique molecular identifiers were attached to each individual cDNA molecule. TCRdb recomputed calls from the RACE reads with MiXCR, one row per CDR3 protein. The sample yields 300,000 to 450,000 distinct CDR3 sequences, approximately 4.4% seen once. Time point in this sample: patch test 1, 2 weeks after DPC sensitization. Treatment meaning: therapeutic diphenylcyclopropenone sensitization with weekly scalp DPC. This entry is derived from a study of human T cells and chemical hapten exposure. Study-wide context: In the roughly 24-week study, patients were dosed weekly with diphenylcyclopropenone on the scalp throughout. Patients, mostly women, had alopecia areata, alopecia totalis or alopecia universalis.

Study-level findings and limits: With patch test score, the counts of PT1 expanded TCRs showed a positive correlation.

The TCR comes from a woman between 45 and 65 years old with alopecia areata. Some clones in this sample may be carry-over from other donors' samples. The sequenced sample was whole blood, obtained in connection with sensitization to the hapten diphenylcyclopropenone (DPC). This chain joins TRBV6-5 and TRBJ1-2, with 10 positions matching TRBD1. The CDR3 protein is CASSLTPPGQGFGYTF. CDR3 DNA sequence: TGTGCCAGCAGTCTTACTCCCCCGGGACAGGGGTTCGGCTACACCTTC.